This passage covers 14 T cell receptor beta chains from one sample sequenced in a study of cytomegalovirus exposure and HLA in healthy donors. The PCR ran on 60 Vbeta and 13 Jbeta primers. TCRdb keeps only in-frame clones here, not all; method: immunoSEQ multiplex PCR. The table has roughly 110,000 clones, 73% seen once. What was sequenced was PBMCs. These TCRs come from a man aged 30 to 45 in good health and CMV-seronegative.

This clone was seen just once. The chain couples TRBV19 to TRBJ2-1, with 14 bases that match TRBD2. The length of the CDR3 is 16 residues. V trimming: 4 bases; J trimming: 9 bases; junction bases outside the gene matches: 8. Germline values: CDR1 LNHDA, CDR2 SQIVND (reference sequence). The DNA for the CDR3 is TGTGCCAGTAGTACGGCGACTAGCGGGGGGGGCTTTGAGCAGTTCTTC. It codes for CASSTATSGGGFEQFF.

The V call is TRBV7-9, the J call TRBJ2-7; 7 positions match TRBD1. V lost 4 bases and J lost 1; bases outside the gene matches: 10. CDR1 is SEHNR, CDR2 FQNEAQ, per germline (reference sequence). The CDR3 sequence is 16 residues long. The CDR3 here is CASSWEGTERSYEQYF. Written as DNA, the CDR3 is TGTGCCAGCAGCTGGGAAGGGACAGAGCGGTCCTACGAGCAGTACTTC.

The rearrangement uses TRBV11-2 and TRBJ2-3; perhaps TRBD2 as D (6 bases). The CDR3 covers 15 residues. Germline values: CDR1 SGHAT, CDR2 FQNNGV. V was shortened by 5 bases and J by 0 bases, with 12 bases between the two germline ends. The CDR3 here is CASSLSRGSTDTQYF. The CDR3 nucleotides read TGTGCCAGCAGCCTAAGCCGGGGGAGCACAGATACGCAGTATTTT.

The V and J genes are TRBV19 and TRBJ2-7; a possible D gene is TRBD1 (6 bases). Trimming took 5 bases from V and 4 from J, leaving 18 bases between them. There are 15 residues in the CDR3. The germline V gene has CDR1 LNHDA and CDR2 SQIVND (reference sequence). The CDR3 DNA reads as TGTGCCAGTAGTGGATCGGGCAGGGGCGTTTACGAGCAGTACTTC. Translating gives CASSGSGRGVYEQYF.

The CDR3 DNA follows: TGTGCCAGCAGCTTAGACAGGGGAAAGGAGCAGTACTTC. Translation gives CASSLDRGKEQYF. The chain uses TRBV7-6 and TRBJ2-7; the match to TRBD1 covers 7 bases. With 1 base clipped from V and 7 bases from J, the junction kept 4 bases outside the gene matches. Germline V lookup: CDR1 SGHVS, CDR2 FNYEAQ. This CDR3 has 13 amino acids.

The chain has TRBV9 and TRBJ2-5; D call uncertain. The J call could be wrong; TRBJ2-7 is a better fit for the DNA end. CDR1 and CDR2 (germline): SGDLS, YYNGEE. The CDR3 contains 15 residues. The CDR3 DNA sequence: TGTGCCAGCAGCGTAGGGGCAGATTATGGGCGCGAGCAGTACTTC. It yields the protein CASSVGADYGREQYF.

The genes are TRBV19 and TRBJ1-6; 8 bases map to TRBD1. In germline, CDR1 is LNHDA, CDR2 SQIVND (reference sequence). V was pared by 5 bases and J by 8 bases, with 5 bases of the junction left unmatched. The CDR3 consists of 14 residues. The CDR3 region is CASSEQGVDSPLHF. The CDR3 bases are TGTGCCAGTAGTGAACAGGGGGTGGATTCACCCCTCCACTTT.

This rearrangement joins TRBV5-4 to TRBJ1-2; no clear D. Trimming took 4 bases from V and 4 from J, leaving 20 bases between them. Germline V lookup: CDR1 SGHNT, CDR2 YYREEE (reference sequence). This CDR3 comprises 16 residues. In DNA, the CDR3 is TGTGCCAGCAGCCGGGGTGGTTCAGGAGGAGCCTATGGCTACACCTTC. It yields the protein CASSRGGSGGAYGYTF.

The V and J genes are TRBV15 and TRBJ1-5; tentatively, D is TRBD1 (6 bases). V lost 3 bases and J 2 bases, leaving 11 bases between the germline ends. The CDR3 consists of 15 residues. Germline CDR1 and CDR2: LNHNV and YYDKDF (reference sequence). The CDR3 region has the DNA TGTGCCACCAGCAGCCTCAGGGGTGGCAATCAGCCCCAGCATTTT. It translates to CATSSLRGGNQPQHF.

There are a few counts of this clone. In DNA form, the CDR3 reads TGTGCCACCAGCTTAGACAGGGGCCCCTACGAGCAGTACTTC. Protein: CATSLDRGPYEQYF. The genes are TRBV15 and TRBJ2-7, with 8 bases matching TRBD1. The CDR3 runs to 14 residues. V shed 5 bases and J 2 bases; nucleotides not matched to a gene: 5. CDR1 is LNHNV and CDR2 is YYDKDF in the germline V gene (reference sequence).

This sequence joins TRBV28 and TRBJ1-1, with a possible D match to TRBD1 (6 bases). V was trimmed by 2 bases and J by 5 bases, leaving 12 bases between them. The CDR3 length is 14 residues. Germline CDR1 MDHEN, CDR2 SYDVKM. The DNA for the CDR3 is TGTGCCAGCAGTTTAATCAGGGGTCAAACTGAAGCTTTCTTT. This codes for CASSLIRGQTEAFF.

J is TRBJ2-2 and V is TRBV5-4, with TRBD1 matching 12 bases. Germline V gives CDR1 SGHNT, CDR2 YYREEE (reference sequence). The CDR3 is 17 amino acids. V lost 3 bases to trimming and J lost 0 bases; unmatched junction nucleotides: 3. The CDR3 here is CASSSGQGAANTGELFF. DNA of the CDR3: TGTGCCAGCAGCTCGGGACAGGGGGCCGCGAACACCGGGGAGCTGTTTTTT.

The chain employs TRBV7-9 and TRBJ2-7; D is unresolved. The CDR3 covers 11 residues. V lost 8 bases to trimming and J lost 2 bases, with 7 bases between them. Per the germline V gene, CDR1 is SEHNR and CDR2 is FQNEAQ (reference sequence). DNA for the CDR3: TGTGCCAGCGGCCTCACCTACGAGCAGTACTTC. As protein: CASGLTYEQYF.

In its sample, this clone was seen once. The rearrangement links TRBV6-5 to TRBJ1-2; TRBD1 matches at 7 bases. After removal of 6 bases from V and 7 bases from J, the junction contained 8 bases not matched to a gene. Germline V CDR1 and CDR2: MNHEY, SVGAGI. This CDR3 is 13 amino acids long. The CDR3 nucleotides read TGTGCCAGCAGGACCACAGGGGATCGTGGCTACACCTTC. This encodes CASRTTGDRGYTF.